Following are 5 T cell receptor beta chains from one sample sequenced in a study of cytotoxic CD8 clonotypes in ibrutinib-treated CLL. The repertoire was sequenced with immunoSEQ multiplex PCR; TCRdb's copy has only in-frame clones and lacks some. The sample lists 130,000 or so clones; around 80% were seen once. The sequenced sample was PBMCs, obtained after 24 months of ibrutinib treatment. The origin of the receptors is a human donor with chronic lymphocytic leukemia.

V gene TRBV5-4 combines with J gene TRBJ1-1; 8 bases agree with TRBD1. The V gene end was trimmed by 0 bases and the J gene end by 0 bases; junction bases not matched to a gene: 1. There are 15 residues in the CDR3. Germline CDR1 reads SGHNT; CDR2 reads YYREEE (reference sequence). The CDR3 DNA is TGTGCCAGCAGCTTGGGACAGGGGATGAACACTGAAGCTTTCTTT. Its translation: CASSLGQGMNTEAFF.

This chain uses TRBV27 with TRBJ2-5, with D perhaps given as TRBD1 or TRBD2 (6 bases each). V lost 4 bases, J lost 2 bases, and 8 bases lay in between. CDR1 is MNHEY, CDR2 SMNVEV, per germline (reference sequence). The CDR3 runs to 13 residues. The CDR3 nucleotides are TGTGCCAGCAGTTGGGGGGCTCAAGAGACCCAGTACTTC. As protein: CASSWGAQETQYF.

This chain links TRBV7-3 with TRBJ2-1; 8 positions agree with TRBD2. The CDR3 loop spans 18 amino acids. Per the germline V gene, CDR1 is SGHTA and CDR2 is FQGTGA. V shed 1 base, J shed 4 bases, and the junction held 12 bases outside the gene matches. The DNA of the CDR3 is TGTGCCAGCAGCTTAAACCCCTTCGGGGCGGGGGGTTACAATGAGCAGTTCTTC. Its translation: CASSLNPFGAGGYNEQFF.

This chain links TRBV9 with TRBJ2-1; 11 bases map to TRBD2. J gave up 5 bases and V 0 bases, and 7 bases lay outside the gene matches. This CDR3 has 17 residues. Germline CDR1 and CDR2: SGDLS and YYNGEE. The CDR3 region is CASSVDPLAGGNNEQFF. The CDR3 region has the DNA TGTGCCAGCAGCGTAGACCCCTTAGCGGGGGGGAACAATGAGCAGTTCTTC.

J is TRBJ1-4 and V is TRBV7-9, with no clear D. This CDR3 has 13 residues. CDR1 and CDR2 from the germline V gene are SEHNR and FQNEAQ (reference sequence). The ends were cut back, 5 bases at V and 0 bases at J, with 4 bases in the middle. CDR3 sequence: CASSGATNEKLFF. CDR3 DNA: TGTGCCAGCAGCGGTGCAACTAATGAAAAACTGTTTTTT.